Following are 19 T cell receptor beta chains from one sample sequenced in a study of T cells in Graves' hyperthyroidism and ophthalmopathy. Amplification of TCR beta CDR3 regions was performed using RNA transcripts as template. Primed by the HTBI set, a first-round RT-PCR was run on the TCR CDR3. TCRdb re-derived calls from the multiplex PCR reads in MiXCR, one entry per CDR3 protein. The profile shows about 360,000 distinct CDR3 sequences, approximately 15% of them singletons. Sequences were obtained from blood. Receptor source: a man aged 25-40 years with Graves' hyperthyroidism that later progressed to Graves' ophthalmopathy.

This clonotype was seen ten or more times. The chain is built from TRBV20-1 and TRBJ2-7; 8 nucleotides align to TRBD1. Germline V CDR1 and CDR2: DFQATT, SNEGSKA (reference sequence). This CDR3 has 13 amino acids. Trimming removed 4 bases from V and 2 bases from J; junction bases left unmatched: 4. The CDR3 loop reads CSAITGGAYEQYF. In DNA form, the CDR3 reads TGCAGTGCTATTACAGGGGGAGCCTACGAGCAGTACTTC.

This clonotype has at least ten counts. The chain has TRBV12-3 or TRBV12-4 and TRBJ1-2; D ambiguous. The length of the CDR3 is 13 residues. Trimming pared 3 bases from V and 0 bases from J, leaving 5 bases between. Here the CDR3 reads CASSLETNYGYTF. In DNA form, the CDR3 reads TGTGCCAGCAGTTTGGAGACTAACTATGGCTACACCTTC.

This clonotype was detected ten times or more. The chain recombines TRBV11-2 with TRBJ1-1; tentative D call: TRBD1 (5 bases). This CDR3 comprises 12 residues. Per germline, CDR1 SGHAT and CDR2 FQNNGV. Trimming shortened V by 8 bases and J by 1 base, and 8 bases separated the two germline ends. The CDR3 DNA reads as TGTGCCAGCTGGACACAGAACACTGAAGCTTTCTTT. As protein: CASWTQNTEAFF. Using reference TRBV11-2 and TRBJ1-1 for the parts outside the CDR3, the full variable domain is EAGVAQSPRYKIIEKRQSVAFWCNPISGHATLYWYQQILGQGPKLLIQFQNNGVVDDSQLPKDRFSAERLKGVDSTLKIQPAKLEDSAVYLCASWTQNTEAFFGQGTRLTVV.

Comment on this clonotype: A read error may be the cause here, since a much bigger clone is one base away. The chain carries TRBV13 and TRBJ1-4, with a weak D call TRBD1 (6 bases). CDR1 and CDR2 (germline): PRHDT, FYEKMQ (reference sequence). The CDR3 runs 17 residues. Trimming left V 4 bases short and J 1 base short, with 16 bases between. The CDR3 is CASSSTGVKGTNEKLFF. The DNA of the CDR3 is TGTGCCAGCAGCTCGACAGGAGTGAAGGGAACTAATGAAAAACTGTTTTTT.

The sample holds a few counts of this clonotype. V gene TRBV5-1 combines with J gene TRBJ2-1; D unresolved. This CDR3 is 15 amino acids long. V was shortened by 2 bases and J by 1 base, with 10 bases between the two germline ends. Germline assignment: CDR1 SGHRS and CDR2 YFSETQ. The CDR3 DNA follows: TGCGCCAGCAGCTTTATAGGACCATCCTACAATGAGCAGTTCTTC. Encoded protein: CASSFIGPSYNEQFF.

As for this clonotype: Being one base from a much bigger clone, this may be a read error. The gene calls are TRBV27 and TRBJ1-1; 9 positions agree with TRBD1. Germline assignment: CDR1 MNHEY and CDR2 SMNVEV (reference sequence). The CDR3 sequence is 14 residues long. In nucleotides, the CDR3 is TGTACCAGCAGGCTACAGGGGGCGAACACTGAAGCTTTCTTT. Translated, it gives CTSRLQGANTEAFF.

Comments on this clonotype: This clone may be a read error of a much larger clone one base away. The conserved closing phenylalanine or tryptophan is absent in this CDR3, likely reflecting a read error. The genes are TRBV2 and TRBJ2-1, with TRBD2 identical over 8 bases. Germline V gene sequence: CDR1 SNHLY, CDR2 FYNNEI. The CDR3 is 14 residues long. After removal of 6 bases from V and 3 bases from J, the junction contained 4 bases not matched to a gene. CDR3 sequence: CASSVAGYYNEQFL. CDR3 coding DNA: TGTGCCAGCAGCGTAGCGGGGTACTACAATGAGCAGTTCCTC.

This clonotype was seen many times. This chain uses TRBV2 with TRBJ2-6, with D perhaps TRBD2 (5 bases). V lost 0 bases to trimming and J lost 0 bases, with 12 bases between them. Per the germline V gene, CDR1 is SNHLY and CDR2 is FYNNEI. CDR3 length: 18 residues. The CDR3 nucleotides read TGTGCCAGCAGTGAAGCGCGGGTACAGTTCTCTGGGGCCAACGTCCTGACTTTC. Encoded protein: CASSEARVQFSGANVLTF.

This sequence joins TRBV5-1 and TRBJ2-3; D uncertain. Germline V CDR1 and CDR2: SGHRS, YFSETQ. V lost 0 bases, J lost 3 bases, and 8 bases lay in between. CDR3 size: 14 residues. The CDR3 DNA sequence: TGCGCCAGCAGCTTGGCTCGGGTTACAGATACGCAGTATTTT. It codes for CASSLARVTDTQYF.

This clonotype was observed at least ten times. The chain is built from TRBV11-2 and TRBJ2-7; weak D call: TRBD2 (6 bases). Per germline, CDR1 SGHAT and CDR2 FQNNGV. V was trimmed by 0 bases and J by 0 bases, leaving 9 bases between them. This CDR3 region has 15 residues. CDR3 loop: CASSLEFGSSYEQYF. CDR3 nucleotide sequence: TGTGCCAGCAGCTTAGAATTCGGGAGCTCCTACGAGCAGTACTTC.

This clonotype was observed at least ten times. The chain couples TRBV12-3 or TRBV12-4 to TRBJ1-1; D is possibly TRBD1 (5 bases). CDR3 length equals 16 residues. V was cut by 6 bases and J by 0 bases, with 17 bases left in between. CDR3 DNA sequence: TGTGCCAGCAGCCCTCAGGGACCTCCCTTGAACACTGAAGCTTTCTTT. Amino acids: CASSPQGPPLNTEAFF.

The gene calls are TRBV20-1 and TRBJ2-3, with 14 bases identical to TRBD2. CDR3 size: 17 residues. V shed 0 bases, J shed 3 bases, and the junction held 5 bases outside the gene matches. The germline V gene has CDR1 DFQATT and CDR2 SNEGSKA (reference sequence). The CDR3 nucleotides read TGCAGTGCTAGAGATACGACTAGCGGGGGGGCGACAGATACGCAGTATTTT. Translating it yields CSARDTTSGGATDTQYF.

The genes are TRBV5-1 and TRBJ2-1; the D is unclear. This CDR3 comprises 15 residues. The V and J ends lost 1 base and 3 bases respectively, with 11 bases between them. Germline V gene lookup returns CDR1 SGHRS and CDR2 YFSETQ. CDR3 sequence: CASSLPRGYYNEQFF. The DNA of the CDR3 is TGCGCCAGCAGCTTGCCTCGAGGATACTACAATGAGCAGTTCTTC.

This clonotype occurred a few times. This sequence joins TRBV5-1 and TRBJ1-6; D is undetermined. Between the trimmed V and J ends, which lost 0 bases and 4 bases, there was a span of 11 bases. In germline, CDR1 is SGHRS, CDR2 YFSETQ. The CDR3 consists of 16 residues. CDR3 in amino acids: CASSLVGGVYNSPLHF. The CDR3, as DNA: TGCGCCAGCAGCTTGGTGGGAGGTGTTTATAATTCACCCCTCCACTTT.

This clonotype was counted at least ten times. The chain is built from TRBV11-2 and TRBJ1-1; unclear D gene. V was shortened by 3 bases and J by 2 bases, with 7 bases between the two germline ends. Germline CDR1 is SGHAT and CDR2 is FQNNGV. The CDR3 is 13 residues long. In DNA, the CDR3 is TGTGCCAGCAGCTTCCAACACAACACTGAAGCTTTCTTT. It yields the protein CASSFQHNTEAFF. Variable domain in full (rest from reference TRBV11-2 and TRBJ1-1): EAGVAQSPRYKIIEKRQSVAFWCNPISGHATLYWYQQILGQGPKLLIQFQNNGVVDDSQLPKDRFSAERLKGVDSTLKIQPAKLEDSAVYLCASSFQHNTEAFFGQGTRLTVV.

The chain combines TRBV9 with TRBJ2-3, with 8 bases fitting TRBD2. The V gene's germline CDR1 is SGDLS and CDR2 YYNGEE. Losses at the gene ends were 2 bases for V and 6 bases for J; bases not matched to a gene: 11. The CDR3 is 16 residues long. CDR3 amino acids: CASSVRGGPVPDTQYF. The CDR3 nucleotides are TGTGCCAGCAGCGTTCGGGGGGGGCCCGTTCCTGATACGCAGTATTTT. Supplemented by reference TRBV9 and TRBJ2-3, the full variable domain reads DSGVTQTPKHLITATGQRVTLRCSPRSGDLSVYWYQQSLDQGLQFLIQYYNGEERAKGNILERFSAQQFPDLHSELNLSSLELGDSALYFCASSVRGGPVPDTQYFGPGTRLTVL.

This clonotype was picked up a small number of times. V and J are TRBV28 and TRBJ1-6; a possible D gene is TRBD1 (6 bases). The length of the CDR3 is 15 residues. Trimming left V 5 bases short and J 7 bases short, with 15 bases between. From germline, CDR1 is MDHEN and CDR2 SYDVKM. CDR3 sequence (DNA): TGTGCCAGCAGTGGACCGGGACACGACAATTCACCCCTCCACTTT. Encoded protein: CASSGPGHDNSPLHF.

The table lists this clonotype with a few counts. The V and J genes are TRBV4-1 and TRBJ1-5; no definite D call. Trimming took 0 bases from V and 3 from J, leaving 9 bases between them. This CDR3 contains 15 residues. CDR1 and CDR2 from the germline V gene are MGHRA and YSYEKL. The CDR3: CASSQDPRSNQPQHF. In nucleotides, the CDR3 is TGCGCCAGCAGCCAAGATCCCCGTTCCAATCAGCCCCAGCATTTT.

This clonotype showed up many times. This chain links TRBV27 with TRBJ1-2; 8 bases match TRBD1. Unmatched junction bases numbered 8, after V lost 5 bases and J lost 3 bases. Looked up from germline, CDR1 is MNHEY and CDR2 is SMNVEV (reference sequence). CDR3 size: 15 residues. CDR3 in amino acids: CASSVNRGDDYGYTF. The CDR3 DNA is TGTGCCAGCAGTGTCAACAGGGGGGACGACTATGGCTACACCTTC.